The 8 T cell receptor beta chains in this list originate from one sample, sequenced in a study of T cell responses to AZD1222 COVID-19 vaccine (dated by TCRdb to about 2021). The time point tag for this specimen amounts to: baseline before first vaccination. Receptors were amplified or captured by the immunoSEQ multiplex PCR assay. As stored in TCRdb, this immuneACCESS dataset retains in-frame rearrangements with V and J assigned. A fraction of the clones does not appear; measured against another copy, unresolved V genes explain less than half of the discrepancy, and the remainder lacks a known reason. This sample is represented by about 120,000 clones; 65% to 90% of them were singletons. Of the sample, about 7.4% falls within the top ten clones. The sample here was peripheral blood, taken on day 0 of AZD1222 vaccination. Receptors were obtained from an adult in good health.

V usage is TRBV3-1 (or the pseudogene TRBV3-2) and J usage is TRBJ1-4; 8 positions agree with TRBD1. This CDR3 has 13 amino acids. The V segment lost 2 bases and the J segment 12 bases; nucleotides outside the gene matches: 5. Per germline, CDR1 LGHDT and CDR2 YNNKEL (reference sequence). CDR3 sequence reads: CASSQRGQEQLFF. CDR3 DNA sequence: TGTGCCAGCAGCCAAAGGGGACAGGAGCAACTGTTTTTT.

V is TRBV2 and J is TRBJ2-7, with TRBD2 identical over 7 bases. CDR3 size: 14 residues. From germline, CDR1 is SNHLY and CDR2 FYNNEI. V trimming: 6 bases; J trimming: 6 bases; junction bases outside the gene matches: 11. The CDR3 nucleotides are TGTGCCAGCAGGAGCGGGACTAACTCCCCCGAGCAGTACTTC. Translation: CASRSGTNSPEQYF.

The chain combines TRBV7-2 with TRBJ1-5; no definite D call. V gave up 4 bases and J gave up 5 bases, with 9 bases separating them. Looked up from germline, CDR1 is SGHTA and CDR2 is FQGNSA. CDR3 length: 13 amino acids. The CDR3 loop is CASSWARDQPQHF. The CDR3 DNA reads TGTGCCAGCAGCTGGGCCAGAGATCAGCCCCAGCATTTT.

The V and J genes are TRBV3-1 (or the pseudogene TRBV3-2) and TRBJ2-7, with D tentatively TRBD2 (5 bases). V was shortened by 0 bases and J by 2 bases, with 11 bases between the two germline ends. The CDR3 sequence is 15 residues long. In germline, CDR1 is LGHDT, CDR2 YNNKEL (reference sequence). The CDR3 reads CASSQDPGNAYEQYF. CDR3 coding DNA: TGTGCCAGCAGCCAAGATCCGGGGAACGCCTACGAGCAGTACTTC.

Only a few counts were recorded for this clone. The V and J genes are TRBV30 and TRBJ2-3; 13 bases map to TRBD2. The CDR3 sequence is 16 residues long. Germline values: CDR1 GTSNPN, CDR2 SVGIG (reference sequence). V lost 2 bases and J lost 4; bases outside the gene matches: 6. The CDR3: CAWSISTSGRPDTQYF. CDR3 coding DNA: TGTGCCTGGAGTATCTCGACTAGCGGGAGGCCAGATACGCAGTATTTT.

The chain recombines TRBV19 with TRBJ2-7; 13 bases are shared with TRBD2. The CDR3 is made up of 17 amino acids. V was pared by 7 bases and J by 6 bases, with 15 bases of the junction left unmatched. Germline V lookup: CDR1 LNHDA, CDR2 SQIVND (reference sequence). CDR3 sequence (DNA): TGTGCCAGTACCCTAGGGACTAGCGGGACCCTCTTCGGCGAGCAGTACTTC. Its protein product is CASTLGTSGTLFGEQYF.

This clone was seen a few times. The rearrangement joins TRBV28 to TRBJ1-5, with a weak D call TRBD1 (6 bases). Germline V gene data show CDR1 as MDHEN and CDR2 as SYDVKM. The V end was cut by 7 bases, the J end by 6 bases, with 16 bases between. The CDR3 loop spans 14 amino acids. The CDR3 nucleotides are TGTGCCAGCACCCCCGGGGCCAGGGGTCAGCCCCAGCATTTT. It translates to CASTPGARGQPQHF. Variable domain in full (rest from reference TRBV28 and TRBJ1-5): DVKVTQSSRYLVKRTGEKVFLECVQDMDHENMFWYRQDPGLGLRLIYFSYDVKMKEKGDIPEGYSVSREKKERFSLILESASTNQTSMYLCASTPGARGQPQHFGDGTRLSIL.

CDR3 coding DNA: TGTGCCATCAGTGGAAGAGGGGGCACTGAAGCTTTCTTT. This sequence encodes CAISGRGGTEAFF. V gene TRBV10-3 combines with J gene TRBJ1-1; D perhaps matches TRBD1 (6 bases). CDR1 and CDR2 from the germline V gene are ENHRY and SYGVKD. V lost 4 bases to trimming and J lost 4 bases, with 10 bases between them. CDR3 length equals 13 residues.